The clone carrying this TCR beta chain was counted ten times or more. The data were taken from a study of T cells after yellow fever vaccination. TCRdb independently ran MiXCR on the 5' RACE reads; one entry per CDR3 protein. Of over 110,000 distinct CDR3 sequences in the sample, around 7.7% are singletons; the top ten hold about 0.73%. This material consisted of CD4+ T cells sorted from PBMCs, taken 5 days after the yellow fever booster vaccination. This clonotype originated in a man aged 25 to 40 who received the YFV17D yellow fever vaccine.

The DNA of the CDR3 is TGTGCCAGCAGCTCCACCTTGGACAGCCTTCACTACGAGCAGTACTTC. Protein: CASSSTLDSLHYEQYF. V and J are TRBV7-9 and TRBJ2-7; maybe TRBD1 (6 bases). V lost 4 bases, J lost 3 bases, and 19 bases lay in between. The CDR3 extends over 16 amino acids. CDR1 is SEHNR and CDR2 is FQNEAQ in the germline V gene (reference sequence).